This T cell receptor beta chain was captured by sequencing in a study of blood T cell repertoires in COVID-19. Looking at the study overall: From T cells, B-cell-depleted T cells, or PBMCs came the material, which was cDNA or gDNA.

In the original workflow: Amplified reference gene primers provided the basis for estimating nucleated cell counts. Some clones are missing from TCRdb's copy, which holds only in-frame ones; the method was immunoSEQ multiplex PCR. Clonal size and the V and J genes are those of that table, whereas D and trimming came from the DNA. This sample yields over 150,000 clones, of which about 82% are seen a single time; about 7.3% belongs to the top ten. The CDR3 spans 17 residues. Germline CDR1 reads SGHNT; CDR2 reads YYREEE (reference sequence). The V segment lost 4 bases and the J segment 1 base; nucleotides outside the gene matches: 10.

Sequenced: peripheral blood. The chain carries TRBV5-4 and TRBJ2-7; TRBD1 matches at 11 bases. This TCR derives from a man aged 50-59 years with active or convalescent COVID-19. CDR3 amino acids: CASSGPNRDRGSYEQYF. CDR3 nucleotide sequence: TGTGCCAGCAGCGGGCCAAACCGGGACAGGGGGTCCTACGAGCAGTACTTC.